Listed below are T cell receptor beta chains from one sample, sequenced in a study of Ad26.COV2.S vaccination and SARS-CoV-2 variants. The data were produced by immunoSEQ multiplex PCR, yet TCRdb's version contains in-frame clones alone and is incomplete. The sample includes about 350,000 clones, 88% of them seen just once. The input for sequencing was peripheral blood, taken in a trial of Ad26.COV2.S vaccine versus placebo. The receptors derive from a person between 18 and 59 years old who received the Ad26.COV2.S COVID-19 vaccine or a placebo. Both conserved end residues are trimmed from each CDR3.

length	V	J	CDR3
14	TRBV27	TRBJ2-6	ASSFYPGSGANVLT
12	TRBV6-6	TRBJ2-7	ASRAPTDSYEQY
9	TRBV6-5	TRBJ2-7	ASSYRGREY
10	TRBV20-1	TRBJ1-1	SASPGRTEAF
11	TRBV7-2	TRBJ2-3	ASSLTRFDTQY
13	TRBV10-3	TRBJ2-2	AISERGDSTGELF
15	TRBV28	TRBJ1-5	ASSFGQGTYSNQPQH
11	TRBV29-1	TRBJ2-3	SVTGDWTDTQY
12	TRBV7-3	TRBJ1-2	ASSSSTGNYGYT
10	TRBV19	TRBJ2-2	ASGTSAGELF
15	TRBV5-1	TRBJ2-3	ASGREAGSGRTDTQY
10	TRBV27	TRBJ2-1	ASSHTSNEQF
14	TRBV4-3	TRBJ2-1	ASSQESTGPYNEQF
10	TRBV7-6	TRBJ2-7	ASSDRAVLLD
11	TRBV7-2	TRBJ2-7	ASSLQSSYEQY
12	TRBV27	TRBJ2-2	ASSLQGGTGELF
15	TRBV27	TRBJ2-6	ASSRSGPAGGANVLT
14	TRBV7-2	TRBJ1-1	ASSSQTGYLNTEAF
12	TRBV14	TRBJ2-2	ASSQALGAGELF
13	TRBV6-1	TRBJ2-7	ASSEGGFLGDEQY
13	TRBV5-1	TRBJ2-1	ASSLERGTYNEQF
12	TRBV29-1	TRBJ2-4	SARQALAKNIQY
12	TRBV27	TRBJ2-5	ASRQTGQQETQY
17	TRBV2	TRBJ2-7	ASTYGLMAAIGVGGEQY
15	TRBV7-2	TRBJ1-1	ASSTRGTGIGSTEAF
11	TRBV12-3/TRBV12-4	TRBJ2-7	ASSLGLDYEQY